This T cell receptor (beta chain) was captured in a study of cytomegalovirus exposure and HLA in healthy donors. Study-level findings and limits: Later analysis identified a missense DCLRE1C variant that was linked to TCR beta V- and J-gene trimming. TCR beta sequences reportedly predicted most subjects' HLA-A and HLA-B alleles accurately.

Primers: 60 Vbeta forward and 13 Jbeta reverse. Study processing details: Unique TCR beta chains totaled some 78 million in a later count, with roughly 11 million of them shared. Method: immunoSEQ multiplex PCR; TCRdb's copy keeps in-frame clones and lacks some. That table gives V, J and clone size, and the DNA gave D and trimming. Of roughly 150,000 clones in the sample, 65% to 80% were seen once. Comment on this clone: Its antigen is still unknown.

The CDR3 sequence is 12 residues long. V was pared by 2 bases and J by 8 bases, with 6 bases between. Germline V CDR1 and CDR2: MDHEN, SYDVKM. Sequencing was carried out using PBMCs. This rearrangement joins TRBV28 to TRBJ2-2; D unclear. The clonotype was recovered from a male donor in good health and CMV-seronegative. This CDR3 reads CASSLQAGELFF. CDR3 bases: TGTGCCAGCAGTTTACAAGCGGGGGAGCTGTTTTTT.